This is a list of T cell receptor beta chains from one sample in a study of T cell repertoires in cytomegalovirus infection. Their specific antigens are unknown. TCRdb passed the reads through MiXCR, listing each CDR3 protein once. Found here are some 940,000 distinct CDR3 sequences, around 32% of them singletons; the top ten hold 11% to 15%. The source material was cultured CD8+ T cells from PBMCs, sampled from culture after CMV antigen stimulation. Receptor source: a human donor in good health (CMV status not recorded). Some clones in this sample may be carry-over from other donors' samples. The CDR3 runs from the conserved cysteine through the conserved F or W. The order of the fields is J gene, clone size, D gene, V gene, CDR3 DNA, CDR3 protein. A D gene is named only where the DNA matches it firmly. Rows give clone size only sometimes, using once, few, many, or a class for an expanded clone.

j_gene: TRBJ1-2
abundance: -
d_gene: TRBD1
v_gene: TRBV27
CDR3nt: TGTGCCAGCAGTACAAGACAGGGGGCCTTCTATGGCTACACCTTC
CDR3aa: CASSTRQGAFYGYTF

j_gene: TRBJ1-1
abundance: -
d_gene: TRBD1
v_gene: TRBV20-1
CDR3nt: TGCAGTGCTAGACGAGGGACAGGGGGCCGAAACACTGAAGCTATCTTT
CDR3aa: CSARRGTGGRNTEAIF

j_gene: TRBJ1-1
abundance: few
d_gene: -
v_gene: TRBV7-8
CDR3nt: TGTGCCAGCAGTCCCTCAAAGAACACTGAAGCTTTCTTT
CDR3aa: CASSPSKNTEAFF

j_gene: TRBJ2-1
abundance: -
d_gene: -
v_gene: TRBV6-2/TRBV6-3
CDR3nt: TGTGCCTGTTCAGAAAACCGCTCCTACAATGAGCAGTTCTTC
CDR3aa: CACSENRSYNEQFF

j_gene: TRBJ2-5
abundance: few
d_gene: -
v_gene: TRBV6-1
CDR3nt: TGTGCCAGCAGTGAATGGGCGAGGGCTGGCCAAGAGACCCAGTACTTC
CDR3aa: CASSEWARAGQETQYF

j_gene: TRBJ1-4
abundance: -
d_gene: -
v_gene: TRBV12-3/TRBV12-4
CDR3nt: TGTGCCAGCAGTTTAGAAATTTTTAATGAAAAACTGTTTTTT
CDR3aa: CASSLEIFNEKLFF

j_gene: TRBJ1-5
abundance: -
d_gene: -
v_gene: TRBV6-2/TRBV6-3
CDR3nt: TGTGCCAGCAGCCCCGGTTGGCAGCCCCAGCATTTT
CDR3aa: CASSPGWQPQHF

j_gene: TRBJ2-3
abundance: few
d_gene: TRBD2
v_gene: TRBV12-3/TRBV12-4
CDR3nt: TGTGCCAGCAGCCTAATAGCGGGGGGTGCAGATACGCAGTATTTT
CDR3aa: CASSLIAGGADTQYF

j_gene: TRBJ1-1
abundance: -
d_gene: -
v_gene: TRBV25-1
CDR3nt: TGTGCCAGCAGTGAATATAGGGGTACTGAAGCTTTCTTT
CDR3aa: CASSEYRGTEAFF

j_gene: TRBJ1-1
abundance: few
d_gene: -
v_gene: TRBV6-1
CDR3nt: TGTGCCATCCCGACGAAGGCGTTGAAAGGAGGGAACACTGAAGCTTTCTTT
CDR3aa: CAIPTKALKGGNTEAFF

j_gene: TRBJ1-6
abundance: -
d_gene: -
v_gene: TRBV10-3
CDR3nt: TGTGCCATCAGCCGGGCCCAAGAAGGCTCCTATAATTCACCCCTCCACTTT
CDR3aa: CAISRAQEGSYNSPLHF

j_gene: TRBJ2-6
abundance: once
d_gene: TRBD2
v_gene: TRBV15
CDR3nt: TGTGCCACCCGGGGGTGGAGCGGGGGGGCTGGGGCCAACGTCCTGACTTTC
CDR3aa: CATRGWSGGAGANVLTF

j_gene: TRBJ1-2
abundance: many
d_gene: -
v_gene: TRBV6-1
CDR3nt: TGTGCCAGCAGCCCGAACTATGGCTACACCTTC
CDR3aa: CASSPNYGYTF

j_gene: TRBJ2-1
abundance: few
d_gene: -
v_gene: TRBV12-5
CDR3nt: TGTGCTAGTGGTTTGGAACATCCACGGGACTGGTCCTACAATGAGCAGTTCTTC
CDR3aa: CASGLEHPRDWSYNEQFF

j_gene: TRBJ2-3
abundance: few
d_gene: TRBD2
v_gene: TRBV27
CDR3nt: TGTGCCAGCAGTTTATTAGCGGGGGGGCCGGGAGATACGCAGTATTTT
CDR3aa: CASSLLAGGPGDTQYF

j_gene: TRBJ1-2
abundance: -
d_gene: -
v_gene: TRBV28
CDR3nt: TGTGCCAGCGTTGGGGGGCCCCAGGGGTATGGCTACACCTTC
CDR3aa: CASVGGPQGYGYTF

j_gene: TRBJ2-7
abundance: -
d_gene: -
v_gene: TRBV7-9
CDR3nt: TGTGCCAGCAGCCCCCCCAGGAACACCGAGCAGTACTTC
CDR3aa: CASSPPRNTEQYF

j_gene: TRBJ2-1
abundance: few
d_gene: -
v_gene: TRBV29-1
CDR3nt: TGCAGCTCCTCTATTGGGTCTGTCTACAATGAGCAGTTCTTC
CDR3aa: CSSSIGSVYNEQFF

j_gene: TRBJ2-3
abundance: few
d_gene: -
v_gene: TRBV7-6
CDR3nt: TGTGCCAGCAGCTTTAATGTGGAGGGCCCCGCCTTAGATACGCAGTATTTT
CDR3aa: CASSFNVEGPALDTQYF

j_gene: TRBJ1-1
abundance: -
d_gene: -
v_gene: TRBV27
CDR3nt: TGTGCCAGCGGAGGGGGAATGGGAGCTTTCTTT
CDR3aa: CASGGGMGAFF

j_gene: TRBJ1-1
abundance: few
d_gene: -
v_gene: TRBV6-5
CDR3nt: TGTGCCAGCAAATTATCCACTGAAGCTTTCTTT
CDR3aa: CASKLSTEAFF

j_gene: TRBJ2-1
abundance: -
d_gene: -
v_gene: TRBV27
CDR3nt: TGTGCCAGCAGCCGAGACATAAGCTCCTACAATGAGCAGTTCTTC
CDR3aa: CASSRDISSYNEQFF

j_gene: TRBJ2-3
abundance: -
d_gene: -
v_gene: TRBV25-1
CDR3nt: TGTGCCAGCAGTGAATGGGTGAGGCGCACAGATACGCAGTATTTT
CDR3aa: CASSEWVRRTDTQYF

j_gene: TRBJ1-4
abundance: -
d_gene: TRBD1
v_gene: TRBV7-6
CDR3nt: TGTGCCAGCAGCTTGGGAATGACAGGGCCTTCGGAAAAACTGTTTTTT
CDR3aa: CASSLGMTGPSEKLFF

j_gene: TRBJ2-5
abundance: -
d_gene: TRBD2
v_gene: TRBV7-2
CDR3nt: TGTGCCAGCAGCTTACTTGGCGGGGGTGGGGAGACCCAGTACTTC
CDR3aa: CASSLLGGGGETQYF

j_gene: TRBJ1-1
abundance: -
d_gene: TRBD1
v_gene: TRBV10-3
CDR3nt: TGTGCCATCAGTGAGTTGAGACAGGGGAACACTGAAGCTTTCTTT
CDR3aa: CAISELRQGNTEAFF

j_gene: TRBJ2-1
abundance: few
d_gene: TRBD2
v_gene: TRBV7-6
CDR3nt: TGTGCCAGCAGCCCTTTGGGCGGGGGGGGTGAGCAGTTCTTC
CDR3aa: CASSPLGGGGEQFF

j_gene: TRBJ2-5
abundance: -
d_gene: TRBD2
v_gene: TRBV7-8
CDR3nt: TGTGCCAGCAGCTTCCGGCGGGGGGCCAGGGAGACCCAGTACTTC
CDR3aa: CASSFRRGARETQYF

j_gene: TRBJ1-3
abundance: -
d_gene: -
v_gene: TRBV29-1
CDR3nt: TGCAGCGTTGACGCTGGAAACACCATATATTTT
CDR3aa: CSVDAGNTIYF

j_gene: TRBJ1-1
abundance: -
d_gene: TRBD1
v_gene: TRBV7-9
CDR3nt: TGTGCCAGCAGCCCCCGACAGGGGACCCGGTGGACTGAAGCTTTCTTT
CDR3aa: CASSPRQGTRWTEAFF

j_gene: TRBJ1-2
abundance: -
d_gene: -
v_gene: TRBV4-1
CDR3nt: TGCGCCAGCAGCCAAGATTTAACCGGGAGGGGCTACACCTTC
CDR3aa: CASSQDLTGRGYTF

j_gene: TRBJ2-1
abundance: -
d_gene: TRBD1
v_gene: TRBV7-3
CDR3nt: TGTGCCAGCAGCTTGACAGGGGGTTTTGGGCCCTACAATGAGCAGTTCTTC
CDR3aa: CASSLTGGFGPYNEQFF

j_gene: TRBJ2-6
abundance: few
d_gene: -
v_gene: TRBV27
CDR3nt: TGTGCCAGCAGTTTATACGCAAGTGGGTCTCCCGGGGCCAACGTCCTGACTTTC
CDR3aa: CASSLYASGSPGANVLTF

j_gene: TRBJ2-5
abundance: -
d_gene: TRBD2
v_gene: TRBV15
CDR3nt: TGTGCCACCAGCGGACTAGCGGGGGTGGAGACCCAGTACTTC
CDR3aa: CATSGLAGVETQYF

j_gene: TRBJ2-5
abundance: few
d_gene: -
v_gene: TRBV7-6
CDR3nt: TGTGCCAGCAGCTGGGAAGGCCCTCATAAGACCCAGTACTTC
CDR3aa: CASSWEGPHKTQYF

j_gene: TRBJ1-1
abundance: few
d_gene: -
v_gene: TRBV7-9
CDR3nt: TGTGCCAGCTCGGGTCTCATGGGGACTGAAGCTTTCTTT
CDR3aa: CASSGLMGTEAFF

j_gene: TRBJ1-1
abundance: few
d_gene: -
v_gene: TRBV6-1
CDR3nt: TGTGCCAGCAGTTGGGACTCGAACACTGAAGCTTTCTTT
CDR3aa: CASSWDSNTEAFF

j_gene: TRBJ2-4
abundance: -
d_gene: TRBD2
v_gene: TRBV27
CDR3nt: TGTGCCAGCAGTCTGGGACTAGCGGGAAACATTCAGTACTTC
CDR3aa: CASSLGLAGNIQYF

j_gene: TRBJ2-5
abundance: -
d_gene: TRBD2
v_gene: TRBV20-1
CDR3nt: TGCAGTGCTAGAGATGAGGGTAGCGGGGAGTACCAAGAGACCCAGTACTTC
CDR3aa: CSARDEGSGEYQETQYF

j_gene: TRBJ1-2
abundance: -
d_gene: TRBD1
v_gene: TRBV4-3
CDR3nt: TGCGCCAGCAGCCACGGGACAGGGGGCCCCTTCAGTGGCTACACCTTC
CDR3aa: CASSHGTGGPFSGYTF

j_gene: TRBJ2-7
abundance: few
d_gene: -
v_gene: TRBV28
CDR3nt: TGTGCCAGCAGGGACAGTTACGCCTCTTACGAGCAGTACTTC
CDR3aa: CASRDSYASYEQYF

j_gene: TRBJ2-1
abundance: -
d_gene: TRBD2
v_gene: TRBV13
CDR3nt: TGTGCCAGCAGCTCCGGGACTAGAGGGGGACATGAGCAGTTCTTC
CDR3aa: CASSSGTRGGHEQFF

j_gene: TRBJ1-5
abundance: many
d_gene: -
v_gene: TRBV12-3/TRBV12-4
CDR3nt: TGTGCCAGCAGTTCAGGGGAGCCCCAGCATTTT
CDR3aa: CASSSGEPQHF

j_gene: TRBJ2-3
abundance: -
d_gene: -
v_gene: TRBV6-1
CDR3nt: TGTGCCAGCAGTGAACTTTCAGAAGATACGCAGTATTTT
CDR3aa: CASSELSEDTQYF

j_gene: TRBJ2-7
abundance: many
d_gene: -
v_gene: TRBV7-6
CDR3nt: TGTGCCAGCAGCTTAGTAGCACCTGGCGTGGAGCAGTACTTC
CDR3aa: CASSLVAPGVEQYF

j_gene: TRBJ2-3
abundance: -
d_gene: -
v_gene: TRBV19
CDR3nt: TGTGCCAGTAGTAGCCGACCCCGAGATACGCAGTATTTT
CDR3aa: CASSSRPRDTQYF

j_gene: TRBJ1-5
abundance: -
d_gene: -
v_gene: TRBV6-1
CDR3nt: TGTGCCAGCAGGGGACGGACGGGAAGCAATCAGCCCCAGCATTTT
CDR3aa: CASRGRTGSNQPQHF

j_gene: TRBJ1-1
abundance: -
d_gene: -
v_gene: TRBV10-3
CDR3nt: TGTGCCATCAACAAAGGGGGGGTGAAAGTCACTGAAGCTTTCTTT
CDR3aa: CAINKGGVKVTEAFF

j_gene: TRBJ1-5
abundance: -
d_gene: -
v_gene: TRBV29-1
CDR3nt: TGCAGCGTTGAAGAAGGGAAAAATCAGCCCCAGCATTTT
CDR3aa: CSVEEGKNQPQHF

j_gene: TRBJ2-3
abundance: few
d_gene: -
v_gene: TRBV27
CDR3nt: TGTGCCAGCATTGGCGGGGGCACAGATACGCAGTATTTT
CDR3aa: CASIGGGTDTQYF

j_gene: TRBJ1-1
abundance: few
d_gene: -
v_gene: TRBV6-6
CDR3nt: TGTGCCAGCAGCCAAAACAGAGAATCGAACACTGAAGCTTTCTTT
CDR3aa: CASSQNRESNTEAFF

j_gene: TRBJ2-1
abundance: once
d_gene: -
v_gene: TRBV6-1
CDR3nt: TGTGCCAGCAGTTGGGGGACATCCCACAATGAGCAGTTCTTC
CDR3aa: CASSWGTSHNEQFF

j_gene: TRBJ1-4
abundance: once
d_gene: TRBD1
v_gene: TRBV7-6
CDR3nt: TGTGCCAGCAGCTTAAGTGGGACAGAATTTGAAAAACTGTTTTTT
CDR3aa: CASSLSGTEFEKLFF

j_gene: TRBJ1-6
abundance: few
d_gene: -
v_gene: TRBV12-3/TRBV12-4
CDR3nt: TGTGCCAGCAGTTGGGGGGGTGGGAATTCACCCCTCCACTTT
CDR3aa: CASSWGGGNSPLHF

j_gene: TRBJ2-7
abundance: -
d_gene: TRBD2
v_gene: TRBV6-6
CDR3nt: TGTGCCAGCAGTGCGGGGGTAGAGCAGTACTTC
CDR3aa: CASSAGVEQYF

j_gene: TRBJ2-3
abundance: -
d_gene: -
v_gene: TRBV28
CDR3nt: TGTGCCAGCAGTTTAAGTCTGCTGAGCACAGATACGCAGTATTTT
CDR3aa: CASSLSLLSTDTQYF

j_gene: TRBJ2-1
abundance: few
d_gene: TRBD1
v_gene: TRBV7-6
CDR3nt: TGTGCCAGCAGCTTAGGTGTGGCCAATGGACAGGGGGATCTAATTTTATCCTACAATGAGCAGTTCTTC
CDR3aa: CASSLGVANGQGDLILSYNEQFF

j_gene: TRBJ2-7
abundance: few
d_gene: TRBD1
v_gene: TRBV7-9
CDR3nt: TGTGCCAGCAGCAAGACAGGGTCGGACTACGAGCAGTACTTC
CDR3aa: CASSKTGSDYEQYF

j_gene: TRBJ2-2
abundance: -
d_gene: -
v_gene: TRBV5-4
CDR3nt: TGTGCCAGCAGCTCTGGGGGGGGGCTTAGCACCGGGGAGCTGTTTTTT
CDR3aa: CASSSGGGLSTGELFF